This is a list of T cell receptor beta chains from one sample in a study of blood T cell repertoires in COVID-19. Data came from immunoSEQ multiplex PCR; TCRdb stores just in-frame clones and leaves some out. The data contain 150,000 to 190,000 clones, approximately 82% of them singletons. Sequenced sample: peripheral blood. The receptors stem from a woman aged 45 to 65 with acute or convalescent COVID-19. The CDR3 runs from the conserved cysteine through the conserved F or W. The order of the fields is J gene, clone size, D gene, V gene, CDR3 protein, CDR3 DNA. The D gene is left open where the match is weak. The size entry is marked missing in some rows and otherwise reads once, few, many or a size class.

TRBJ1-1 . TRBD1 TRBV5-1 CASSTTDRGQAFF TGCGCCAGCAGCACGACGGACAGGGGGCAAGCTTTCTTT
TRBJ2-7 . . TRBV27 CASSPSDGTYEQYF TGTGCCAGCAGTCCTAGCGACGGAACCTACGAGCAGTACTTC
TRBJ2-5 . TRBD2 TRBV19 CASSDIRGSKETQYF TGTGCCAGTAGTGATATCCGCGGGAGTAAGGAGACCCAGTACTTC
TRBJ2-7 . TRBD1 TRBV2 CASSGQGAENSYEQYF TGTGCCAGCAGTGGACAGGGGGCCGAGAACTCCTACGAGCAGTACTTC
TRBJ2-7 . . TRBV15 CATSRAITTARYEQYF TGTGCCACCAGCAGAGCAATTACGACGGCGCGGTACGAGCAGTACTTC
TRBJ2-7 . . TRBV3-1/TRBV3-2 CASSQPPWRDSAFYEQYF TGTGCCAGCAGCCAACCCCCGTGGCGAGACAGTGCCTTCTACGAGCAGTACTTC
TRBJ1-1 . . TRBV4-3 CASSQPTGSGNTEAFF TGCGCCAGCAGCCAACCGACAGGATCTGGGAACACTGAAGCTTTCTTT
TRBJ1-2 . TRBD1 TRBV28 CASSLGTVPNYGYTF TGTGCCAGCAGTTTAGGGACAGTGCCTAACTATGGCTACACCTTC
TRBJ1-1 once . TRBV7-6 CASSLNRVDTEAFF TGTGCCAGCAGCTTAAACAGGGTGGACACTGAAGCTTTCTTT
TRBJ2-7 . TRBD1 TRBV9 CASSVRDRVYEQYF TGTGCCAGCAGCGTCCGGGACAGAGTGTACGAGCAGTACTTC
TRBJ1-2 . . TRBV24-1 CATSQGSYGYTF TGTGCCACCAGTCAGGGGAGCTATGGCTACACCTTC
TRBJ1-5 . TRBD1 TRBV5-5 CASSLNRDRGVQPQHF TGTGCCAGCAGCTTGAACCGGGACAGGGGAGTACAGCCCCAGCATTTT
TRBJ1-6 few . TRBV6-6 CASSRGGDNSPLHF TGTGCCAGCAGTCGCGGGGGGGATAATTCACCCCTCCACTTT
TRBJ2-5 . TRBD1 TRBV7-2 CASSGGQGAVETQYF TGTGCCAGCAGCGGAGGACAGGGGGCGGTGGAGACCCAGTACTTC
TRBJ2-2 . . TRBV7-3 CASRVGSYGGTGELFF TGTGCCAGCCGAGTTGGTAGTTACGGCGGCACCGGGGAGCTGTTTTTT
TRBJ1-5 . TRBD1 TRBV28 CASSPATGLGQPQHF TGTGCCAGCAGTCCAGCGACAGGGTTAGGGCAGCCCCAGCATTTT
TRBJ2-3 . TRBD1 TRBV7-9 CASSLTGVGADTQYF TGTGCCAGCAGCTTAACAGGGGTCGGCGCAGATACGCAGTATTTT
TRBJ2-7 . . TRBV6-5 CASSSLREQYF TGTGCCAGCAGTTCCCTACGCGAGCAGTACTTC
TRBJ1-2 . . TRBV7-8 CASSLDANCGYTF TGTGCCAGCAGCTTAGATGCTAACTGTGGCTACACCTTC
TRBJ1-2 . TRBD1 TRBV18 CASSPRGQGGIGYTF TGTGCCAGCTCACCACGTGGACAGGGAGGTATAGGCTACACCTTC
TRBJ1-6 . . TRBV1 CTSSQDLRVSPLHF TGCACCAGCAGCCAAGATCTGAGGGTTTCACCCCTCCACTTT
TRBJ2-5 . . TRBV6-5 CASSYSAATNQETQYF TGTGCCAGCAGTTACTCCGCAGCGACCAACCAAGAGACCCAGTACTTC
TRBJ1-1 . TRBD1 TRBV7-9 CASSLGTGTEAFF TGTGCCAGCAGCCTCGGGACAGGTACTGAAGCTTTCTTT
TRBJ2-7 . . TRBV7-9 CASSLAAGSYEQYF TGTGCCAGCAGCTTAGCAGCAGGATCCTACGAGCAGTACTTC
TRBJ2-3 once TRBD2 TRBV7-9 CASSFGLAGGDTQYF TGTGCCAGCAGCTTTGGACTAGCGGGCGGGGATACGCAGTATTTT
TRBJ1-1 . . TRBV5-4 CASSARGLNTEAFF TGTGCCAGCAGCGCAAGGGGTTTGAACACTGAAGCTTTCTTT
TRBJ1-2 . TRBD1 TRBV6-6 CASNPAPGGYGYTF TGTGCCAGCAACCCAGCGCCAGGGGGTTATGGCTACACCTTC
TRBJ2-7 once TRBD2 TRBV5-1 CASSLVGGVHEQYF TGCGCCAGCAGCTTGGTTGGGGGGGTACACGAGCAGTACTTC
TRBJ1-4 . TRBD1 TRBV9 CASSAWRAGGEEKLFF TGTGCCAGCAGCGCCTGGAGGGCAGGGGGTGAGGAAAAACTGTTTTTT
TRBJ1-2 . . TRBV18 CASSPANGYTF TGTGCCAGCTCACCAGCGAATGGCTACACCTTC
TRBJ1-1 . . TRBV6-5 CASSLPRSLNTEAFF TGTGCCAGCAGTCTACCGAGATCCCTGAACACTGAAGCTTTCTTT
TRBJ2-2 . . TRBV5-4 CASSPSGTDTGELFF TGTGCCAGCAGCCCCTCCGGGACTGACACCGGGGAGCTGTTTTTT
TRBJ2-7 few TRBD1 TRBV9 CASSVGLGGQAPYEQYF TGTGCCAGCAGCGTAGGGCTGGGGGGACAGGCTCCCTACGAGCAGTACTTC
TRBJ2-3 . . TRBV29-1 CSALTGFTDTQYF TGCAGCGCCCTGACAGGATTCACAGATACGCAGTATTTT
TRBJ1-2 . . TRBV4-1 CASSQDRTNYGYTF TGCGCCAGCAGCCAAGACAGGACTAACTATGGCTACACCTTC
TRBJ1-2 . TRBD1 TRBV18 CASSPETGTGPYPNYGYTF TGTGCCAGCTCACCAGAAACCGGGACAGGACCCTACCCTAACTATGGCTACACCTTC
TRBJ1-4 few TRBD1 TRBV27 CASNDRVNEKLFF TGTGCCAGCAATGACAGGGTTAATGAAAAACTGTTTTTT
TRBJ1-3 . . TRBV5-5 CASTPTTVENTIYF TGTGCCAGCACCCCGACAACAGTTGAAAACACCATATATTTT
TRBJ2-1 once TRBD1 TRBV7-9 CASSPGDRVINEQFF TGTGCCAGCAGTCCCGGGGACAGGGTCATCAATGAGCAGTTCTTC
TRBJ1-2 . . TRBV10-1 CASSESGDYGYTF TGCGCCAGCAGTGAGTCCGGGGACTATGGCTACACCTTC
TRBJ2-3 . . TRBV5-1 CASSLLDSRTDTQYF TGCGCCAGCAGCCTACTGGACAGCCGCACAGATACGCAGTATTTT
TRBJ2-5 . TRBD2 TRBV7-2 CASSLGSSGEPETQYF TGTGCCAGCAGCTTAGGATCTAGCGGGGAACCAGAGACCCAGTACTTC
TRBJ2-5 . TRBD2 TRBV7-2 CASSPTSGAFQETQYF TGTGCCAGCAGCCCAACTAGCGGGGCTTTCCAAGAGACCCAGTACTTC
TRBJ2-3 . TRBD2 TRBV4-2 CASSQMTSGASTDTQYF TGTGCCAGCAGCCAAATGACTAGCGGGGCTAGCACAGATACGCAGTATTTT
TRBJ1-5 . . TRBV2 CASTQGDQPQHF TGTGCCAGCACCCAAGGGGATCAGCCCCAGCATTTT